The present T cell receptor (beta chain) was sequenced within a study of shared T cell receptors in the human thymus. CDR1 and CDR2 (germline): MNHEY, SMNVEV (reference sequence). With 5 bases clipped from V and 2 bases from J, the junction kept 8 bases outside the gene matches. The CDR3 totals 15 residues. Libraries were prepared by immunoSEQ multiplex PCR; TCRdb keeps only in-frame clonotypes and omits some of them. The table lists roughly 660,000 clones, roughly 88% of them singletons. The same sample was also used in a study of human thymus T cells. This second study says: V and J gene usage appeared biased in thymic and blood repertoires. Thymic repertoires of unrelated individuals were reported in related research to overlap highly.

The genes are TRBV27 and TRBJ2-7, with 8 nucleotides matching TRBD2. Specimen: thymocytes. The sequence was collected from a boy less than two years old with a congenital heart defect. Written as DNA, the CDR3 is TGTGCCAGCAGTGCGACGACTAGCGTAGCCTACGAGCAGTACTTC. It is translated as CASSATTSVAYEQYF.